This T cell receptor beta chain was recorded in a study of cytomegalovirus exposure and HLA in healthy donors. PCR was performed using 60 Vbeta and 13 Jbeta primers. Clones were sequenced by immunoSEQ multiplex PCR, and TCRdb holds only the in-frame ones, with some missing. The table includes under 150,000 clones, over 60% detected once. Source material: PBMCs. This sequence originates from a man aged 25-45 years in good health and CMV-seropositive.

The CDR3 loop reads CASSERLQGADGYTF. CDR3 in DNA: TGTGCCAGCAGTGAGAGACTCCAGGGGGCTGATGGCTACACCTTC. The chain employs TRBV2 and TRBJ1-2, with 8 bases matching TRBD1. The CDR3 length is 15 residues. V lost 3 bases and J lost 6; bases outside the gene matches: 9. Germline assignment: CDR1 SNHLY and CDR2 FYNNEI.